Listed here are 16 T cell receptor beta chains from one sample, sequenced in a study of metastatic and nonmetastatic thyroid tumors. Patients were all untreated before their thyroid surgery. Through MiXCR, TCRdb re-clonotyped the PCR reads. The table shows tens of thousands of clones, with 15% occurring only once. Source material: blood. These receptors came from a female donor with papillary thyroid cancer or a benign thyroid nodule (not recorded which). Some clones in this sample may be carry-over from other donors' samples.

In this sample, this clone turned up many times. A junction end diverges from the germline sequence, so it may reflect a read error. J is TRBJ2-5 and V is TRBV7-7; tentative D call: TRBD1 (6 bases). Germline CDR1 SSHAT, CDR2 FNYEAQ (reference sequence). This CDR3 spans 13 amino acids. CDR3 bases: TGTGCTAGCAGCTCCGGACAGCAAGAGACCCAGTACTTC. Encoded protein: CASSSGQQETQYF.

This clone was observed many times. The gene calls are TRBV30 and TRBJ2-2; TRBD1 matches 7 bases. Unmatched junction bases numbered 9, after V lost 4 bases and J lost 4 bases. The germline V gene has CDR1 GTSNPN and CDR2 SVGIG (reference sequence). CDR3 length: 15 amino acids. This CDR3 reads CAWKFSTGATGELFF. The CDR3 nucleotides read TGTGCCTGGAAGTTTAGTACAGGGGCCACCGGGGAGCTGTTTTTT.

This clone was recorded many times. The sample has other DNA sequences that encode this CDR3 too. The rearrangement joins TRBV13 to TRBJ2-1, with 12 bases identical to TRBD2. V shed 5 bases and J 5 bases; nucleotides not matched to a gene: 4. Looked up from germline, CDR1 is PRHDT and CDR2 is FYEKMQ (reference sequence). CDR3 length: 15 residues. CDR3 region: CASSRTSGAHNEQFF. CDR3 sequence (DNA): TGTGCCAGCAGCCGGACTAGCGGGGCTCACAATGAGCAGTTCTTC.

This clone is termed medium-sized. The rearrangement joins TRBV6-6 to TRBJ1-3; D perhaps matches TRBD1 (6 bases). The ends were cut back, 3 bases at V and 4 bases at J, with 16 bases in the middle. Germline V gene lookup returns CDR1 MNHNY and CDR2 SVGAGI (reference sequence). This CDR3 has 16 residues. This CDR3 reads CASSYTGYEGGNTIYF. Here the CDR3 DNA reads TGTGCCAGCAGTTATACAGGGTACGAAGGAGGAAACACCATATATTTT.

This clone appeared a few times. The genes are TRBV28 and TRBJ1-2; D perhaps matches TRBD1 (5 bases). The CDR3 spans 13 residues. V dropped 6 bases and J dropped 6 bases, with 14 bases sitting between them. CDR1 and CDR2 from the germline V gene are MDHEN and SYDVKM. As DNA, the CDR3 is TGTGCCAGCAGCTGTGGGGGAGCTAATGGCTACACCTTC. It specifies CASSCGGANGYTF.

This clone has more than one count but fewer than ten. Sequence at one end of the junction differs from germline and may be a read error. The CDR3 nucleotides are TGTGCCGGCAGTGAAGAGGGCCACCCACGCTATGGCTACACCTTC. The encoded protein is CAGSEEGHPRYGYTF. This chain joins TRBV6-1 and TRBJ1-2; D unclear. The length of the CDR3 is 15 residues. Germline lookup yields CDR1 MNHNS and CDR2 SASEGT.

This clone was observed at least ten times. The chain couples TRBV6-2 or TRBV6-3 to TRBJ2-5; D is unresolved. CDR1 is MNHEY and CDR2 is SVGEGT in the germline V gene. Deletions cut 4 bases from V and 6 bases from J, with 12 bases between. This CDR3 region has 13 residues. The CDR3: CASSSAGSKTQYF. The CDR3 DNA sequence: TGTGCCAGCAGTTCGGCCGGATCAAAGACCCAGTACTTC.

This chain uses TRBV7-6 with TRBJ1-1; the D is unclear. Germline loops: CDR1 SGHVS, CDR2 FNYEAQ. The CDR3 runs to 18 residues. With 4 bases removed from V and 0 bases from J, the gap between germline ends came to 21 bases. This CDR3 is CASSSIIGPGSMNTEAFF. The CDR3 nucleotides read TGTGCCAGCAGCTCCATAATAGGACCGGGCTCGATGAACACTGAAGCTTTCTTT.

The chain recombines TRBV28 with TRBJ2-7; 11 bases agree with TRBD2. Germline CDR1 is MDHEN and CDR2 is SYDVKM. This CDR3 comprises 15 residues. V shed 6 bases, J shed 4 bases, and the junction held 8 bases outside the gene matches. CDR3 region: CASSPLAGGGYEQYF. The CDR3 region has the DNA TGTGCCAGCAGCCCTCTAGCGGGGGGAGGGTACGAGCAGTACTTC.

This clone was seen at least ten times. The rearrangement uses TRBV3-1 and TRBJ1-6, with D possibly matching TRBD1 (6 bases). Germline-derived CDR1 and CDR2 are LGHDT and YNNKEL (reference sequence). The CDR3 runs to 15 residues. Trimming left V 1 base short and J 7 bases short, with 11 bases between. The CDR3 DNA reads TGTGCCAGCAGCCAAGTGACAGGAAGGAATTCACCCCTCCACTTT. This sequence encodes CASSQVTGRNSPLHF. Full variable domain (missing parts from reference TRBV3-1 and TRBJ1-6): DTAVSQTPKYLVTQMGNDKSIKCEQNLGHDTMYWYKQDSKKFLKIMFSYNNKELIINETVPNRFSPKSPDKAHLNLHINSLELGDSAVYFCASSQVTGRNSPLHFGNGTRLTVT.

Notes on this clone: The junction departs from germline at one end; a sequencing error may be responsible. The chain uses TRBV11-2 and TRBJ2-1; 8 bases are a match to TRBD2. The V gene's germline CDR1 is SGHAT and CDR2 FQNNGV. The CDR3 is made up of 15 amino acids. The CDR3 loop reads CASSPPGLEGHDQFF. The CDR3 DNA sequence: TGTGCCAGCAGCCCGCCGGGACTAGAGGGGCATGATCAGTTCTTC.

V usage is TRBV7-2 and J usage is TRBJ2-7; 10 bases agree with TRBD2. The V and J ends lost 6 bases and 2 bases, in that order; junction bases with no gene match: 4. Germline-derived CDR1 and CDR2 are SGHTA and FQGNSA. The CDR3 has 14 amino acids. The CDR3 sequence is CASRGSGGAYEQYF. The CDR3 DNA reads as TGTGCCAGCAGGGGAAGCGGGGGGGCCTACGAGCAGTACTTC.

This clone was counted at least ten times. The gene calls are TRBV4-1 and TRBJ2-1; no reliable D call. The CDR3 extends over 13 amino acids. Trimming shortened V by 0 bases and J by 7 bases, and 7 bases separated the two germline ends. Germline V lookup: CDR1 MGHRA, CDR2 YSYEKL. The CDR3: CASSQDMRNEQFF. The DNA for the CDR3 is TGCGCCAGCAGCCAAGACATGAGGAATGAGCAGTTCTTC.

The rearrangement uses TRBV10-3 and TRBJ2-3, with D possibly TRBD1 on 5 matching bases. CDR3 length: 13 residues. Trimming pared 8 bases from V and 4 bases from J, leaving 13 bases between. The V gene's germline CDR1 is ENHRY and CDR2 SYGVKD. The CDR3 coding sequence is TGTGCCATCGGTACCCAGGGCGCAGATACGCAGTATTTT. Residues: CAIGTQGADTQYF.

This clone occurred many times. The V gene is TRBV19, the J gene TRBJ2-1, with 9 nucleotides matching TRBD2. The CDR3 is 12 residues long. After removal of 3 bases from V and 15 bases from J, the junction contained 6 bases not matched to a gene. The germline V gene has CDR1 LNHDA and CDR2 SQIVND (reference sequence). CDR3 coding DNA: TGTGCCAGTAGTATCATAGCGGGAGAGATGTTCTTC. It codes for CASSIIAGEMFF.

In its sample, this clone was seen many times. The gene calls are TRBV29-1 and TRBJ2-5, with a possible D match to TRBD2 (6 bases). Germline CDR1 SQVTM, CDR2 ANQGSEA. The CDR3 is 12 residues long. Trimming stripped 6 bases from V and 5 bases from J, with 13 bases between. Here the CDR3 DNA reads TGCAGCGTATCTTCGGGAGTGGAGACCCAGTACTTC. This sequence encodes CSVSSGVETQYF.